Listed below are T cell receptor beta chains from one sample, sequenced in a study of control samples from healthy donors and cancer patients. Only in-frame clones appear in the TCRdb table, and some are missing; sequencing was by immunoSEQ multiplex PCR. The sample shows about 89,000 clones, about 85% of them seen only once. The sequenced sample consisted of blood. The receptor set was obtained from a woman aged 40 to 55 in good health. CDR3s include the opening cysteine and the closing phenylalanine or tryptophan. Each record gives: D gene, J gene, clone size, V gene, CDR3 protein, CDR3 DNA. A D gene is named only where the DNA matches it firmly. Clone size is stated in some rows and not others, as once, few, many or a class when expanded.

NA	TRBJ2-5	NA	TRBV4-3	CASSQGGAGIETQYF	TGCGCCAGCAGCCAAGGCGGGGCGGGCATAGAGACCCAGTACTTC
NA	TRBJ2-4	once	TRBV10-1	CASSEGTQKNIQYF	TGCGCCAGCAGTGAAGGGACACAGAAAAACATTCAGTACTTC
TRBD1	TRBJ1-2	NA	TRBV24-1	CATSDLGQGHGYTF	TGTGCCACCAGTGATTTAGGACAGGGCCATGGCTACACCTTC
NA	TRBJ2-1	NA	TRBV18	CASSLPGPEHNEQFF	TGTGCCAGCTCACTTCCGGGCCCAGAACACAATGAGCAGTTCTTC
NA	TRBJ1-1	NA	TRBV12-3/TRBV12-4	CASTSQETTEAFF	TGTGCCAGCACCTCCCAGGAGACCACTGAAGCTTTCTTT
TRBD2	TRBJ2-2	NA	TRBV7-8	CASSLVRLAGIAGELFF	TGTGCCAGCAGCTTAGTTAGGCTAGCGGGGATCGCCGGGGAGCTGTTTTTT
TRBD1	TRBJ1-2	NA	TRBV19	CASSIGQGVGYTF	TGTGCCAGTAGTATTGGACAGGGGGTTGGCTACACCTTC
NA	TRBJ1-1	NA	TRBV11-3	CASSPSHVLNTEAFF	TGTGCCAGCAGCCCCTCCCACGTGTTGAACACTGAAGCTTTCTTT
TRBD2	TRBJ2-2	NA	TRBV5-1	CASSLWTSGGPGGELFF	TGCGCCAGCAGCCTATGGACTAGCGGGGGGCCGGGCGGGGAGCTGTTTTTT
NA	TRBJ1-2	NA	TRBV5-4	CASSGSNYGYTF	TGTGCCAGCAGTGGAAGTAACTATGGCTACACCTTC
NA	TRBJ2-3	NA	TRBV21-1	CASTSGRYTDTQYF	TGTGCCAGCACCTCGGGTAGATACACAGATACGCAGTATTTT
NA	TRBJ2-2	few	TRBV30	CAYKGWLQGTGELFF	TGTGCCTACAAGGGGTGGTTACAGGGAACCGGGGAGCTGTTTTTT
TRBD2	TRBJ2-6	NA	TRBV7-9	CASSHGGGSGANVLTF	TGTGCCAGCAGCCATGGCGGGGGGAGTGGGGCCAACGTCCTGACTTTC
NA	TRBJ1-5	NA	TRBV6-2/TRBV6-3	CASSSPGGNQPQHF	TGTGCCAGCAGTTCACCGGGGGGGAATCAGCCCCAGCATTTT
NA	TRBJ1-1	NA	TRBV30	CAWAVGSTEAFF	TGTGCCTGGGCGGTCGGGAGCACTGAAGCTTTCTTT
TRBD1	TRBJ1-3	NA	TRBV19	CASSTLTGAGNTIYF	TGTGCCAGTAGTACGTTGACAGGGGCTGGAAACACCATATATTTT
NA	TRBJ1-3	NA	TRBV4-3	CASSRDFGNTIYF	TGCGCCAGCAGCCGGGACTTTGGAAACACCATATATTTT
NA	TRBJ1-2	NA	TRBV24-1	CATSDETRGYTF	TGTGCCACCAGTGACGAAACAAGGGGCTACACCTTC
TRBD1	TRBJ2-7	NA	TRBV6-5	CASRRQGKGEQYF	TGTGCCAGCCGCAGACAGGGGAAGGGCGAGCAGTACTTC
NA	TRBJ1-1	NA	TRBV6-2/TRBV6-3	CASSYSSGALYTEAFF	TGTGCCAGCAGTTACTCATCAGGGGCACTTTACACTGAAGCTTTCTTT
NA	TRBJ1-1	NA	TRBV7-2	CASSFLGFQAGNTEAFF	TGTGCCAGCAGTTTCCTAGGGTTTCAAGCGGGAAACACTGAAGCTTTCTTT
NA	TRBJ1-1	NA	TRBV24-1	CATSDLVRGNTEAFF	TGTGCCACCAGTGATTTAGTACGGGGGAACACTGAAGCTTTCTTT
TRBD1	TRBJ2-2	NA	TRBV19	CASSIGGQGDTGELFF	TGTGCCAGTAGTATAGGGGGACAGGGGGACACCGGGGAGCTGTTTTTT
TRBD1	TRBJ2-2	NA	TRBV5-1	CASSLAGTGGTGELFF	TGCGCCAGCAGCTTGGCCGGGACAGGGGGCACCGGGGAGCTGTTTTTT
TRBD1	TRBJ1-4	NA	TRBV19	CASSPDRGSPEKLFF	TGTGCCAGTAGCCCAGACAGGGGAAGTCCTGAAAAACTGTTTTTT
NA	TRBJ1-4	NA	TRBV30	CAWTADQGNEKLFF	TGTGCCTGGACTGCCGACCAGGGAAATGAAAAACTGTTTTTT
NA	TRBJ2-3	NA	TRBV25-1	CASNTDTTDTQYF	TGTGCCAGCAATACGGACACGACAGATACGCAGTATTTT
NA	TRBJ1-3	few	TRBV7-9	CASSKSGNTIYF	TGTGCCAGCAGCAAATCTGGAAACACCATATATTTT
NA	TRBJ1-4	NA	TRBV6-5	CASSYSGGRGEKLFF	TGTGCCAGCAGTTACTCGGGAGGGAGAGGTGAAAAACTGTTTTTT
NA	TRBJ2-7	NA	TRBV5-5	CASSLPGGSEQYF	TGTGCCAGCAGCTTACCCGGGGGTAGCGAGCAGTACTTC
NA	TRBJ1-2	NA	TRBV12-3/TRBV12-4	CASRGGLRYGYTF	TGTGCCAGCAGGGGAGGGCTGAGGTATGGCTACACCTTC
TRBD2	TRBJ2-6	NA	TRBV4-3	CASSPETSANVLTF	TGCGCCAGCAGCCCAGAGACTAGCGCCAACGTCCTGACTTTC
NA	TRBJ1-1	NA	TRBV7-2	CASSLVGQYTEAFF	TGTGCCAGCAGCTTAGTTGGACAGTACACTGAAGCTTTCTTT
NA	TRBJ2-6	NA	TRBV19	CASRKPISAGANVLTF	TGTGCCAGTCGGAAACCTATATCGGCTGGGGCCAACGTCCTGACTTTC
NA	TRBJ2-2	NA	TRBV7-2	CASSGRTVNTGELFF	TGTGCCAGCAGCGGACGGACAGTAAACACCGGGGAGCTGTTTTTT
NA	TRBJ1-2	NA	TRBV29-1	CSVGGEDSGYTF	TGCAGCGTAGGTGGGGAGGATAGCGGCTACACCTTC
NA	TRBJ1-6	NA	TRBV6-5	CASSYNRNNSPLHF	TGTGCCAGCAGTTACAACAGGAATAATTCACCCCTCCACTTT
TRBD1	TRBJ2-5	once	TRBV23-1	CASSSDRVTETQYF	TGCGCCAGCAGTTCCGACAGGGTCACGGAGACCCAGTACTTC
NA	TRBJ2-7	NA	TRBV6-5	CASSLRVLSYEQYF	TGTGCCAGCAGCCTCAGGGTTCTGAGCTACGAGCAGTACTTC
TRBD2	TRBJ2-1	NA	TRBV4-3	CASSQDGGGISYNEQFF	TGCGCCAGCAGCCAAGATGGCGGGGGGATCTCCTACAATGAGCAGTTCTTC
TRBD1	TRBJ1-5	NA	TRBV4-1	CASSLRTGLGQPQHF	TGCGCCAGCAGCCTGCGGACAGGGCTGGGTCAGCCCCAGCATTTT
NA	TRBJ1-1	NA	TRBV3-1/TRBV3-2	CASSFGGRTEAFF	TGTGCCAGCAGCTTCGGTGGGCGCACTGAAGCTTTCTTT
NA	TRBJ1-4	NA	TRBV19	CASQDGNEKLFF	TGTGCCAGTCAAGACGGTAATGAAAAACTGTTTTTT
TRBD1	TRBJ1-1	NA	TRBV7-2	CASSRGGTEREAFF	TGTGCCAGCAGTCGCGGTGGGACAGAGAGAGAAGCTTTCTTT
NA	TRBJ2-2	NA	TRBV6-5	CASSYDSLYTGELFF	TGTGCCAGCAGTTACGATTCCCTTTACACCGGGGAGCTGTTTTTT